This TCR beta chain was sequenced during a study of T cell clonality in common variable immunodeficiency. Blood came from CVID subjects not ill and not taking immunomodulatory or immunosuppressive medication. General study points: Fewer deletions and N-nucleotide insertions were reportedly seen in common variable immunodeficiency TCR beta sequences.

TCRdb's copy holds only in-frame clones and misses some; the assay was immunoSEQ multiplex PCR. The sample is made up of roughly 17,000 clones, none counted only once. The V gene's germline CDR1 is SEHNR and CDR2 FQNEAQ (reference sequence). V shed 5 bases and J 4 bases; nucleotides not matched to a gene: 3. The CDR3 extends over 15 amino acids. This clone was counted between two and nine times. The antigen is unknown. The DNA ends 3 residues before the CDR3 does, and the rest of the CDR3 is filled in from the germline J gene. Source material: peripheral blood mononuclear cells. V is TRBV7-9 and J is TRBJ2-3; TRBD2 agrees at 13 bases. The clonotype originates from a human donor with common variable immunodeficiency. CDR3 DNA, as far as it was read: TGTGCCAGCAGCCTGGGACTAGCGGGATCAGATACG. Its translation: CASSLGLAGSDT. The entire CDR3 reads CASSLGLAGSDTQYF.